This TCR beta chain was identified in a study of blood T cell repertoires in COVID-19. The wider study: The origin of the acute and convalescent COVID-19 samples was the United States, Italy and Spain. PBMCs, B-cell-depleted T cells, or T cells were the source of the cDNA or gDNA that made up the material.

Trimming took 5 bases from V and 7 from J, leaving 17 bases between them. The length of the CDR3 is 15 residues. From germline, CDR1 is LGHDT and CDR2 YNNKEL (reference sequence). Generated by immunoSEQ multiplex PCR, the TCRdb table keeps only in-frame clones and is missing some. The data show approximately 40,000 clones, with approximately 91% seen just once and about 2.3% held by the top ten. This sequence originates from a human donor in a cohort sampled during active COVID-19. The chain uses TRBV3-1 (or the pseudogene TRBV3-2) and TRBJ1-4, with D perhaps matching TRBD1 (6 bases). Sample: peripheral blood. The CDR3 sequence is CASSSRGQGIEKLFF. Written as DNA, the CDR3 is TGTGCCAGCAGCTCAAGAGGCCAGGGGATTGAAAAACTGTTTTTT.